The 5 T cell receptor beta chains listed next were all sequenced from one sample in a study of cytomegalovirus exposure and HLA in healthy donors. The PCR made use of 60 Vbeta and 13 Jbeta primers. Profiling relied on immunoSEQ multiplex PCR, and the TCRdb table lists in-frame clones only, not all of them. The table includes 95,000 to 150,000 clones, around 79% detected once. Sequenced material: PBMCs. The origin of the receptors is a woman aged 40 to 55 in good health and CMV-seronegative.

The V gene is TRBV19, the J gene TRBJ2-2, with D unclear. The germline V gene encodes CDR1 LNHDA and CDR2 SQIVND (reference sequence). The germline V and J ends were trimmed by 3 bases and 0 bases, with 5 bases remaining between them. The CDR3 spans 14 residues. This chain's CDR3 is CASSMGANTGELFF. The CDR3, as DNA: TGTGCCAGTAGTATGGGCGCGAACACCGGGGAGCTGTTTTTT. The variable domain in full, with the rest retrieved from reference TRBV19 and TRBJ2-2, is DGGITQSPKYLFRKEGQNVTLSCEQNLNHDAMYWYRQDPGQGLRLIYYSQIVNDFQKGDIAEGYSVSREKKESFPLTVTSAQKNPTAFYLCASSMGANTGELFFGEGSRLTVL.

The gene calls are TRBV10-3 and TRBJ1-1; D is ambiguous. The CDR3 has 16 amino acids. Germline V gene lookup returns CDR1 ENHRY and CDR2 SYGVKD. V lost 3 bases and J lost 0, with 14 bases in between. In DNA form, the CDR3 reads TGTGCCATCAGTGATCGCTCTTCCGACATGAACACTGAAGCTTTCTTT. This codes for CAISDRSSDMNTEAFF.

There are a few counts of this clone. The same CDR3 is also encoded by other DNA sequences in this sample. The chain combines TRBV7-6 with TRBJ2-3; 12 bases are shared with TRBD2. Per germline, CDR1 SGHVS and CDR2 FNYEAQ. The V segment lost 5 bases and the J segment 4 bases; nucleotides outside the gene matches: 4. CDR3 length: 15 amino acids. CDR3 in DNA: TGTGCCAGCAGCCCGCGGACTAGCGGGGCAGATACGCAGTATTTT. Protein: CASSPRTSGADTQYF.

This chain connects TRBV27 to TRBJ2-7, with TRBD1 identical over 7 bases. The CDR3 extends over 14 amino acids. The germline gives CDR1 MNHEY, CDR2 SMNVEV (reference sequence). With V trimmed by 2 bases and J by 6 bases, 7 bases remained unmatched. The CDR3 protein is CASSLGTGASEQYF. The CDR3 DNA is TGTGCCAGCAGTTTAGGTACAGGGGCTAGCGAGCAGTACTTC.

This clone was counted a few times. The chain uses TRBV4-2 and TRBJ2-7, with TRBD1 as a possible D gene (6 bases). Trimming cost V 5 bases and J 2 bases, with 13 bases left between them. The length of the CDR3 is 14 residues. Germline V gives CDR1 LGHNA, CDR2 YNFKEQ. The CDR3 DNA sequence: TGTGCCAGCAGCGTAGACAGGATCGCCTACGAGCAGTACTTC. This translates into CASSVDRIAYEQYF.